These 2 T cell receptor beta chains were all obtained from the same sample, sequenced in a study of T cell changes during pregnancy in multiple sclerosis. Profiled with immunoSEQ multiplex PCR; TCRdb holds only in-frame clones, not every one. The profile covers about 51,000 clones, with 85% to 95% appearing a single time and about 0.69% taken by the ten largest. The sequencing here drew on CD4+ T cells from peripheral blood mononuclear cells, taken in the third trimester of pregnancy. These receptors were taken from a female donor with multiple sclerosis, enrolled in a pregnancy study.

The count of this clone is one. The V call is TRBV5-4, the J call TRBJ2-1; a weak D match, TRBD2 (6 bases). This CDR3 spans 13 amino acids. Germline-derived CDR1 and CDR2 are SGHNT and YYREEE (reference sequence). V was trimmed by 4 bases and J by 7 bases, leaving 12 bases between them. The CDR3 region is CASSPGVWNEQFF. The CDR3 bases are TGTGCCAGCAGCCCGGGAGTTTGGAATGAGCAGTTCTTC.

The J gene is TRBJ2-3, the V gene TRBV19; D unresolved. V was clipped by 3 bases and J by 0 bases, with 10 bases between them. Per germline, CDR1 LNHDA and CDR2 SQIVND (reference sequence). CDR3 length equals 15 residues. CDR3 nucleotides: TGTGCCAGTAGTATCACGGGTCCTAGCACAGATACGCAGTATTTT. Amino acids: CASSITGPSTDTQYF.